The text below deals with one T cell receptor (beta chain). The antigen remains unidentified. The source of the sample is a study of T cell responses to AZD1222 COVID-19 vaccine. Findings and caveats of the study: Reportedly, nearly half the spike-specific TCRs target unmutated variant regions.

The CDR3 consists of 11 residues. Germline V CDR1 and CDR2: LNHDA, SQIVND (reference sequence). V was clipped by 10 bases and J by 7 bases, with 13 bases between them. The table came from immunoSEQ multiplex PCR; TCRdb's copy has only in-frame clones and leaves some out. The sample lists about 130,000 clones, 88% occurring once. This chain joins TRBV19 and TRBJ1-1; D not resolved. The clonotype comes from an adult in good health. Specimen: peripheral blood, collected on day 0 of AZD1222 vaccination. In DNA form, the CDR3 reads TGTGCCACTAGGGTGCTGAGTGAAGCTTTCTTT. Its translation is CATRVLSEAFF.